One sample yielded the 20 T cell receptor beta chains listed below, sequenced in a study of a mutant IDH1 vaccine in newly diagnosed glioma. Time point of the sample: baseline, week 1 (first vaccination visit). Treatment noted: pre-vaccination baseline after standard-of-care therapy. This table comes from immunoSEQ multiplex PCR, and its TCRdb copy is limited to in-frame clones, with some not included. The sample contains roughly 70,000 clones, 80% to 90% of which appear only once. The sample was PBMCs, taken from a glioma patient treated with radiotherapy, temozolomide or both. The receptors here all came from a man aged 25 to 45 with glioma.

V and J are TRBV5-1 and TRBJ1-3; D unclear. Trimming took 3 bases from V and 4 from J, leaving 17 bases between them. Germline loops: CDR1 SGHRS, CDR2 YFSETQ. The CDR3 is 16 amino acids. This CDR3 is CASSSEKTSAGNTIYF. CDR3 in DNA: TGCGCCAGCAGCTCCGAAAAGACATCAGCAGGAAACACCATATATTTT.

This clone was observed a single time. The CDR3, as DNA: TGTGCCAGTAACCAATTCCCGGGACAGGGGATCTACGAGCAGTACTTC. It codes for CASNQFPGQGIYEQYF. The chain links TRBV19 to TRBJ2-7; 10 bases are a match to TRBD1. Germline V gene lookup returns CDR1 LNHDA and CDR2 SQIVND (reference sequence). This CDR3 has 16 residues. J was trimmed by 3 bases and V by 7 bases; bases with no gene match: 12.

The rearrangement uses TRBV29-1 and TRBJ2-7; 9 positions agree with TRBD1. The CDR3 spans 15 residues. Trimming removed 0 bases from V and 2 bases from J; junction bases left unmatched: 5. The V gene's germline CDR1 is SQVTM and CDR2 ANQGSEA. CDR3 DNA: TGCAGCGTTGAAGAGACAGGGGGGACCACCTACGAGCAGTACTTC. It codes for CSVEETGGTTYEQYF.

About this clone itself: This same CDR3 is encoded by further DNA sequences in the sample. This chain joins TRBV28 and TRBJ1-6; 7 nucleotides align to TRBD1. The J segment lost 7 bases and the V segment lost 3 bases, leaving 3 bases of the junction unmatched. CDR1 is MDHEN, CDR2 SYDVKM, per germline. The CDR3 sequence is 14 residues long. The CDR3 DNA reads TGTGCCAGCAGTTTCTCGACAGGGAATTCACCCCTCCACTTT. Residues: CASSFSTGNSPLHF.

With respect to this clone: Germline is not matched at one junction end, which may reflect a read error. Other DNA sequences in this specimen translate into the identical CDR3. The chain joins TRBV2 to TRBJ2-5; the match to TRBD2 covers 7 bases. The CDR3 runs 13 residues. Per the germline V gene, CDR1 is SNHLY and CDR2 is FYNNEI. The CDR3 DNA reads TGTGCCAGCAGGCGGGGGATCCAAGAGACTCAGTACTTC. Translated, it gives CASRRGIQETQYF. The full variable domain, with the rest looked up from reference TRBV2 and TRBJ2-5, is EPEVTQTPSHQVTQMGQEVILRCVPISNHLYFYWYRQILGQKVEFLVSFYNNEISEKSEIFDDQFSVERPDGSNFTLKIRSTKLEDSAMYFCASRRGIQETQYFGPGTRLLVL.

The rearrangement links TRBV7-9 to TRBJ2-3; D perhaps matches TRBD2 (6 bases). Germline V lookup: CDR1 SEHNR, CDR2 FQNEAQ (reference sequence). CDR3 length: 12 amino acids. The ends were cut back, 7 bases at V and 6 bases at J, with 11 bases in the middle. The CDR3 reads CASTPGRDTQYF. Here the CDR3 DNA reads TGTGCCAGCACCCCGGGGAGGGATACGCAGTATTTT.

The V call is TRBV6-1, the J call TRBJ1-2; 9 positions match TRBD1. V was clipped by 6 bases and J by 4 bases; unmatched bases: 3. Germline V gene data show CDR1 as MNHNS and CDR2 as SASEGT. This CDR3 is 13 amino acids long. In nucleotides, the CDR3 is TGTGCCAGCAGGGGACAGGGCCTCTATGGCTACACCTTC. It codes for CASRGQGLYGYTF.

The chain employs TRBV2 and TRBJ1-1; D might be TRBD1 (5 bases). The ends were cut back, 0 bases at V and 4 bases at J, with 12 bases in the middle. The CDR3 loop spans 15 amino acids. Looked up from germline, CDR1 is SNHLY and CDR2 is FYNNEI. The CDR3 region is CASSEALAGITEAFF. The CDR3 DNA reads as TGTGCCAGCAGTGAAGCGCTGGCAGGGATCACTGAAGCTTTCTTT.

The J gene is TRBJ2-5, the V gene TRBV5-5, with 8 bases fitting TRBD1. Losses at the gene ends were 4 bases for V and 3 bases for J; bases not matched to a gene: 8. The CDR3 loop spans 15 amino acids. Germline V lookup: CDR1 SGHKS, CDR2 YYEKEE (reference sequence). CDR3 in DNA: TGTGCCAGCAGCACCGGACAGGGAAGTAAAGAGACCCAGTACTTC. It translates to CASSTGQGSKETQYF.

This chain links TRBV2 with TRBJ1-1; D remains unclear. The CDR3 consists of 14 residues. Germline values: CDR1 SNHLY, CDR2 FYNNEI. The V gene lost 6 bases and the J gene lost 4 bases, with 15 bases spanning the gap. The CDR3: CASSGFPGFTEAFF. For the CDR3, the DNA is TGTGCCAGCAGCGGTTTTCCGGGGTTCACTGAAGCTTTCTTT.

The chain recombines TRBV5-1 with TRBJ1-2; D perhaps matches TRBD1 (5 bases). Trimming took off 1 base at V and 3 bases at J, with 13 bases between the two ends. The V gene's germline CDR1 is SGHRS and CDR2 YFSETQ. There are 15 residues in the CDR3. For the CDR3, the DNA is TGCGCCAGCAGCTTGATGATAGGGGAGGACTATGGCTACACCTTC. Translating gives CASSLMIGEDYGYTF.

The rearrangement uses TRBV11-3 and TRBJ2-1; possible D gene TRBD2, 5 bases. The V gene's germline CDR1 is SGHNT and CDR2 YENEEA. Trimming left V 3 bases short and J 5 bases short, with 5 bases between. CDR3 length equals 12 residues. CDR3 DNA: TGTGCCAGCAGCTTGAGGGACAATGAGCAGTTCTTC. Its translation is CASSLRDNEQFF.

The CDR3 here is CASSLTGTYEQYF. DNA of the CDR3: TGTGCCAGCAGCCTAACCGGGACCTACGAGCAGTACTTC. This chain joins TRBV5-4 and TRBJ2-7; D might be TRBD2 (5 bases). The CDR3 has 13 residues. In germline, CDR1 is SGHNT, CDR2 YYREEE (reference sequence). Trimming took off 4 bases at V and 2 bases at J, with 10 bases between the two ends.

The chain is built from TRBV5-1 and TRBJ1-1; D remains unclear. In germline, CDR1 is SGHRS, CDR2 YFSETQ. Trimming cost V 1 base and J 3 bases, with 19 bases left between them. There are 17 residues in the CDR3. In nucleotides, the CDR3 is TGCGCCAGCAGCTTGTTTTTGGGAATTGAACGCGACACTGAAGCTTTCTTT. The encoded protein is CASSLFLGIERDTEAFF.

CDR3 nucleotides: TGTGCCAGTACCGCCTTCCAGGGGGCCTACAATGAGCAGTTCTTC. This encodes CASTAFQGAYNEQFF. The V and J genes are TRBV19 and TRBJ2-1; TRBD1 matches 7 bases. The germline V gene encodes CDR1 LNHDA and CDR2 SQIVND (reference sequence). The CDR3 is made up of 15 amino acids. Trimming removed 7 bases from V and 2 bases from J; junction bases left unmatched: 8.

The gene calls are TRBV2 and TRBJ1-2; weak D call: TRBD1 (6 bases). The germline CDR1 and CDR2 sequences are SNHLY and FYNNEI. The CDR3 runs to 14 residues. Trimming removed 2 bases at V and 5 bases at J, with 12 bases between. CDR3 region: CASSEYRAGYGYTF. The CDR3 DNA follows: TGTGCCAGCAGTGAATACAGGGCGGGGTATGGCTACACCTTC.

J is TRBJ1-4 and V is TRBV7-8; D is ambiguous. Per germline, CDR1 SGHVS and CDR2 FQNEAQ. This CDR3 is 18 amino acids long. V was cut by 4 bases and J by 0 bases, with 18 bases left in between. The CDR3 coding sequence is TGTGCCAGCAGCTCGTTGACAACACCCCTTGCAACTAATGAAAAACTGTTTTTT. Protein sequence: CASSSLTTPLATNEKLFF.

The V call is TRBV6-5, the J call TRBJ2-3, with D perhaps matching TRBD1 (6 bases). The CDR3 runs 13 residues. V was shortened by 9 bases and J by 4 bases, with 14 bases between the two germline ends. Germline lookup yields CDR1 MNHEY and CDR2 SVGAGI. The CDR3 DNA sequence: TGTGCCAGTACCGAAACAGGGTCAGATACGCAGTATTTT. Protein product: CASTETGSDTQYF.

CDR3 bases: TGTGCCAGTAGTCTCCGGTCGGGCAATCAGCCCCAGCATTTT. It codes for CASSLRSGNQPQHF. The V and J genes are TRBV19 and TRBJ1-5; D gene uncertain. The CDR3 is 14 residues long. V was pared by 5 bases and J by 2 bases, with 10 bases between. Per germline, CDR1 LNHDA and CDR2 SQIVND (reference sequence).

This clone was seen a handful of times. The J gene is TRBJ1-6, the V gene TRBV6-1; D is unresolved. Trimming took 4 bases from V and 0 from J, leaving 19 bases between them. This CDR3 has 19 amino acids. Germline assignment: CDR1 MNHNS and CDR2 SASEGT. The CDR3 nucleotides are TGTGCCAGCAGTGCCTACAGAGCAACTTTACTCTCCTATAATTCACCCCTCCACTTT. It translates to CASSAYRATLLSYNSPLHF.